Below are 14 T cell receptor beta chains sequenced from a single sample in a study of CD8+ T cells in alopecia areata. cDNA serving as the sequencing template came from extracted, reverse transcribed RNA. Sequencing used immunoSEQ multiplex PCR; TCRdb keeps in-frame clones, though not all of them. In the table there are 150,000 to 200,000 clones, 60% of which are singletons. Described treatment: oral pan-JAK inhibitor, 5-10 mg twice daily. The sample was CD4+ T cells sorted from blood, taken at week 24, from a patient treated with tofacitinib. These receptors were collected from a human donor with alopecia areata.

This clone was seen once. The chain employs TRBV6-5 and TRBJ1-1; D is unresolved. This CDR3 is 11 amino acids long. Per germline, CDR1 MNHEY and CDR2 SVGAGI. Trimming took off 8 bases at V and 7 bases at J, with 11 bases between the two ends. CDR3 nucleotides: TGTGCCAGCGCTCGGGGTAATGAAGCTTTCTTT. Translating gives CASARGNEAFF.

This rearrangement joins TRBV6-1 to TRBJ2-7; no clear D. With 7 bases removed from V and 7 bases from J, the gap between germline ends came to 11 bases. This CDR3 comprises 11 residues. CDR1 and CDR2 from the germline V gene are MNHNS and SASEGT. The CDR3 loop reads CASTERWEQYF. The CDR3 DNA is TGTGCCAGCACCGAACGGTGGGAGCAGTACTTC.

The chain combines TRBV29-1 with TRBJ1-4, with no clear D. The CDR3 runs 14 residues. Trimming pared 0 bases from V and 8 bases from J, leaving 13 bases between. Per the germline V gene, CDR1 is SQVTM and CDR2 is ANQGSEA. This chain's CDR3 is CSVEDRPATEKLFF. DNA of the CDR3: TGCAGCGTTGAAGACCGTCCGGCCACAGAAAAACTGTTTTTT.

J is TRBJ1-5 and V is TRBV6-1; weak D call: TRBD1 (5 bases). The CDR3 extends over 14 amino acids. V dropped 2 bases and J dropped 6 bases, with 11 bases sitting between them. Looked up from germline, CDR1 is MNHNS and CDR2 is SASEGT. The CDR3 loop reads CASSERGKGQPQHF. CDR3 sequence (DNA): TGTGCCAGCAGTGAACGGGGGAAGGGTCAGCCCCAGCATTTT.

Notes on this clone: Distinct nucleotide sequences in the sample also encode this CDR3. The gene calls are TRBV10-3 and TRBJ1-5, with D perhaps matching TRBD1 (5 bases). The germline V and J ends were trimmed by 4 bases and 1 base, with 5 bases remaining between them. CDR1 and CDR2 (germline): ENHRY, SYGVKD. This CDR3 is 13 amino acids long. This chain's CDR3 is CAISGTSNQPQHF. The CDR3 nucleotides are TGTGCCATCAGTGGGACAAGCAATCAGCCCCAGCATTTT.

The chain joins TRBV30 to TRBJ2-2, with D maybe TRBD1 (6 bases). Germline V CDR1 and CDR2: GTSNPN, SVGIG (reference sequence). The CDR3 contains 14 residues. V dropped 3 bases and J dropped 5 bases, with 13 bases sitting between them. The CDR3 reads CAWRGGVETGELFF. For the CDR3, the DNA is TGTGCCTGGAGAGGGGGAGTTGAAACCGGGGAGCTGTTTTTT.

This chain connects TRBV29-1 to TRBJ1-2, with D possibly TRBD1 on 5 matching bases. The V gene's germline CDR1 is SQVTM and CDR2 ANQGSEA. Trimming shortened V by 3 bases and J by 0 bases, and 14 bases separated the two germline ends. This CDR3 comprises 15 residues. The CDR3 nucleotides are TGCAGCGTTGAGGGGGACCGATTCGCTAACTATGGCTACACCTTC. Its protein is CSVEGDRFANYGYTF.

The table lists this clone with a few counts. This chain connects TRBV6-6 to TRBJ1-1, with 7 nucleotides matching TRBD1. Per germline, CDR1 MNHNY and CDR2 SVGAGI (reference sequence). With 6 bases clipped from V and 3 bases from J, the junction kept 1 base outside the gene matches. The CDR3 has 12 residues. In nucleotides, the CDR3 is TGTGCCAGCAGAACAGGGGACACTGAAGCTTTCTTT. Encoded protein: CASRTGDTEAFF.

The CDR3 coding sequence is TGCGCCAGCAGCTTGTTTACCTTGCCCACAGATACGCAGTATTTT. As protein: CASSLFTLPTDTQYF. This chain joins TRBV5-1 and TRBJ2-3; D remains unclear. With 1 base removed from V and 2 bases from J, the gap between germline ends came to 11 bases. Germline values: CDR1 SGHRS, CDR2 YFSETQ. The CDR3 consists of 15 residues.

V is TRBV27 and J is TRBJ2-1; 7 bases map to TRBD1. Germline V gene lookup returns CDR1 MNHEY and CDR2 SMNVEV (reference sequence). There are 15 residues in the CDR3. V shed 6 bases, J shed 5 bases, and the junction held 10 bases outside the gene matches. The CDR3 protein is CASSITGQTNNEQFF. CDR3 sequence (DNA): TGTGCCAGCAGCATCACGGGACAGACTAACAATGAGCAGTTCTTC.

The chain uses TRBV25-1 and TRBJ1-1; D call uncertain. This CDR3 contains 13 residues. Germline CDR1 MGHDK, CDR2 SYGVNS. Trimming removed 7 bases from V and 3 bases from J, with 12 bases in between. The CDR3 DNA reads as TGTGCCAGCATAATGGGTGAGGACACTGAAGCTTTCTTT. Protein: CASIMGEDTEAFF.

The chain is built from TRBV5-1 and TRBJ2-7; D perhaps matches TRBD1 (5 bases). The CDR3 is 13 residues long. V was pared by 4 bases and J by 7 bases, with 15 bases between. Per the germline V gene, CDR1 is SGHRS and CDR2 is YFSETQ. CDR3 in DNA: TGCGCCAGCAGCCCGGTAGGGGTGAGGGAGCAGTACTTC. Translation gives CASSPVGVREQYF.

The V call is TRBV18, the J call TRBJ2-6; D ambiguous. Looked up from germline, CDR1 is KGHSH and CDR2 is LQKENI. The CDR3 contains 15 residues. Trimming removed 0 bases from V and 0 bases from J, with 3 bases in between. The CDR3 nucleotides are TGTGCCAGCTCACCACCATACTCTGGGGCCAACGTCCTGACTTTC. Residues: CASSPPYSGANVLTF.

The V gene is TRBV15, the J gene TRBJ2-1, with TRBD2 matching over 7 bases. CDR1 LNHNV and CDR2 YYDKDF come from the germline V gene (reference sequence). J was trimmed by 6 bases and V by 1 base; bases with no gene match: 9. This CDR3 spans 16 amino acids. The CDR3 DNA is TGTGCCACCAGCAGAGTTGGGCTAGCGGTCTTCAATGAGCAGTTCTTC. Translation gives CATSRVGLAVFNEQFF. Variable domain in full (rest from reference TRBV15 and TRBJ2-1): DAMVIQNPRYQVTQFGKPVTLSCSQTLNHNVMYWYQQKSSQAPKLLFHYYDKDFNNEADTPDNFQSRRPNTSFCFLDIRSPGLGDTAMYLCATSRVGLAVFNEQFFGPGTRLTVL.